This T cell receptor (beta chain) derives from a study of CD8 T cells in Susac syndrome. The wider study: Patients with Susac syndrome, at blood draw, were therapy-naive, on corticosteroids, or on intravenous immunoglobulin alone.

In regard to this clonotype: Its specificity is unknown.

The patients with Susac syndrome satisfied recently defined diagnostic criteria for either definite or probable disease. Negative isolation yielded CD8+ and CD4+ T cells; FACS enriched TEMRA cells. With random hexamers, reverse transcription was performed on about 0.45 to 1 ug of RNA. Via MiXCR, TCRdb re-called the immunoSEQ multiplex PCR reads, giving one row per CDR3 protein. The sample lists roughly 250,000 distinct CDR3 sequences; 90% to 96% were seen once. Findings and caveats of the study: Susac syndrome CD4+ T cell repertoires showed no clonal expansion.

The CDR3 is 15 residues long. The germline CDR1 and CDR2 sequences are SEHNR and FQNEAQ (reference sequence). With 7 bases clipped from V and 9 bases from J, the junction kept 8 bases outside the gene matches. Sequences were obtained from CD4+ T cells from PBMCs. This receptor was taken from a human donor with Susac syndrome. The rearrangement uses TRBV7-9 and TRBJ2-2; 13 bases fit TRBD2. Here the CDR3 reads CASTRTSGSYRELFF. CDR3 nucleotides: TGTGCCAGCACCCGGACTAGCGGGAGCTATCGGGAGCTGTTTTTT.